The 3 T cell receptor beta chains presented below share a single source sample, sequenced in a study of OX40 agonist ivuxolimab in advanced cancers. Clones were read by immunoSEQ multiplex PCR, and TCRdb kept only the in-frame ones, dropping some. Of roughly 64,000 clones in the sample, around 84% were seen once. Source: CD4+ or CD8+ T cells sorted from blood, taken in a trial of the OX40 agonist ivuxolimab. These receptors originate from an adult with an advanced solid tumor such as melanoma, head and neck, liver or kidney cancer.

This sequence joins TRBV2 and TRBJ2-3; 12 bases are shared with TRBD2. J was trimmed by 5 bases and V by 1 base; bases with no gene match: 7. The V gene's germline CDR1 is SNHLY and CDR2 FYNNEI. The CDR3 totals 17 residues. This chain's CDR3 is CASSEDLAGGHVDTQYF. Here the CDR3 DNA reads TGTGCCAGCAGTGAAGATCTAGCGGGGGGGCATGTAGATACGCAGTATTTT. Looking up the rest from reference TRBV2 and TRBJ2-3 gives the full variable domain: EPEVTQTPSHQVTQMGQEVILRCVPISNHLYFYWYRQILGQKVEFLVSFYNNEISEKSEIFDDQFSVERPDGSNFTLKIRSTKLEDSAMYFCASSEDLAGGHVDTQYFGPGTRLTVL.

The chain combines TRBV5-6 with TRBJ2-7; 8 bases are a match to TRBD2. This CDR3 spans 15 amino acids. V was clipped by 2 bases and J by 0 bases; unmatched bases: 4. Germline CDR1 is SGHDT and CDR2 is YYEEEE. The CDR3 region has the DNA TGTGCCAGCAGCTTCGGGGGGGTCCTCTCCTACGAGCAGTACTTC. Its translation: CASSFGGVLSYEQYF.

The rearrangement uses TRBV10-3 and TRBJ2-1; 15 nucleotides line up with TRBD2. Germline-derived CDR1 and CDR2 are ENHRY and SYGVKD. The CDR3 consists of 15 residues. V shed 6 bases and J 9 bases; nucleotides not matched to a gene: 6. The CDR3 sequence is CAISPGTSGGSEQFF. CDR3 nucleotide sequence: TGTGCCATCAGCCCCGGGACTAGCGGGGGGTCTGAGCAGTTCTTC.